Each of the 19 T cell receptor beta chains below was sequenced from the same sample in a study of cytomegalovirus exposure and HLA in healthy donors. A multiplex PCR was run with 60 Vbeta primers and 13 Jbeta primers. This table comes from immunoSEQ multiplex PCR, and its TCRdb copy is limited to in-frame clones, with some not included. The sample lists over 100,000 clones; 50% to 65% were seen once. Sample: PBMCs. Receptor source: a man aged 40-49 years in good health and CMV-seropositive.

The genes are TRBV13 and TRBJ2-5; 10 bases align to TRBD2. The CDR3 length is 17 residues. Germline V CDR1 and CDR2: PRHDT, FYEKMQ (reference sequence). V lost 5 bases and J lost 2; bases outside the gene matches: 11. CDR3 region: CASSRDSFSGRQETQYF. In DNA form, the CDR3 reads TGTGCCAGCAGCCGAGACTCCTTTAGCGGGAGGCAAGAGACCCAGTACTTC.

V and J are TRBV13 and TRBJ2-7, with 8 bases fitting TRBD2. The germline gives CDR1 PRHDT, CDR2 FYEKMQ (reference sequence). V gave up 6 bases and J gave up 0 bases; unmatched junction bases: 4. The length of the CDR3 is 14 residues. The CDR3: CASRGSGVSYEQYF. The DNA for the CDR3 is TGTGCCAGCAGAGGTAGCGGGGTCTCCTACGAGCAGTACTTC. Filled out from reference TRBV13 and TRBJ2-7, the complete variable domain reads AAGVIQSPRHLIKEKRETATLKCYPIPRHDTVYWYQQGPGQDPQFLISFYEKMQSDKGSIPDRFSAQQFSDYHSELNMSSLELGDSALYFCASRGSGVSYEQYFGPGTRLTVT.

The CDR3 is CASGISTGGGVRSGANVLTF. In nucleotides, the CDR3 is TGTGCTAGTGGTATATCGACAGGAGGTGGCGTTCGCTCTGGGGCCAACGTCCTGACTTTC. V is TRBV12-5 and J is TRBJ2-6; TRBD1 is a possible D gene (6 bases). The germline V gene has CDR1 LGHNT and CDR2 FRNRAP. V was shortened by 5 bases and J by 0 bases, with 23 bases between the two germline ends. The CDR3 spans 20 residues.

J is TRBJ2-5 and V is TRBV29-1; D perhaps matches TRBD2 (5 bases). With 7 bases removed from V and 5 bases from J, the gap between germline ends came to 14 bases. Germline CDR1 and CDR2: SQVTM and ANQGSEA. The CDR3 covers 12 residues. The CDR3 DNA follows: TGCAGCGCCGGTCCAAGGGAGGAGACCCAGTACTTC. This sequence encodes CSAGPREETQYF.

This clone was observed a handful of times. The chain carries TRBV7-2 and TRBJ2-5; TRBD2 aligns across 12 bases. The trim removed 5 bases at V and 4 bases at J, leaving 14 bases unmatched. The CDR3 has 18 amino acids. Germline V lookup: CDR1 SGHTA, CDR2 FQGNSA. For the CDR3, the DNA is TGTGCCAGCAGCCTCAACGTTCGACTAGCGGGAGAAGGAGAGACCCAGTACTTC. Amino acids: CASSLNVRLAGEGETQYF.

This sequence joins TRBV5-8 and TRBJ2-3, with a weak D call TRBD2 (7 bases). Trimming removed 1 base from V and 0 bases from J, with 12 bases in between. CDR1 and CDR2 from the germline V gene are SGHTS and YDEGEE. This CDR3 region has 16 residues. The CDR3 spells CASSLRGTTSTDTQYF. The DNA of the CDR3 is TGTGCCAGCAGCTTGAGGGGGACTACTAGCACAGATACGCAGTATTTT.

V gene TRBV7-2 combines with J gene TRBJ2-2; D may be TRBD2 (6 bases). The CDR3 loop spans 19 amino acids. With 1 base removed from V and 7 bases from J, the gap between germline ends came to 25 bases. CDR1 SGHTA and CDR2 FQGNSA come from the germline V gene. DNA of the CDR3: TGTGCCAGCAGCTTAGAAGGGGCGGGGTATTCCCGAGGAGGCGGGGAGCTGTTTTTT. Protein: CASSLEGAGYSRGGGELFF.

The chain employs TRBV2 and TRBJ2-7; D may be TRBD1 (7 bases). V lost 6 bases to trimming and J lost 6 bases, with 9 bases between them. Germline V gene sequence: CDR1 SNHLY, CDR2 FYNNEI. The CDR3 is 11 residues long. The CDR3 spells CASREGAEQYF. DNA of the CDR3: TGTGCCAGCAGGGAGGGGGCCGAGCAGTACTTC.

V and J are TRBV6-1 and TRBJ2-5; TRBD2 might be the D (5 bases). Germline-derived CDR1 and CDR2 are MNHNS and SASEGT. This CDR3 has 13 amino acids. Trimming took off 8 bases at V and 5 bases at J, with 15 bases between the two ends. The CDR3 protein is CASGYQRSETQYF. CDR3 bases: TGTGCCAGCGGGTACCAGCGGAGTGAGACCCAGTACTTC.

This chain joins TRBV30 and TRBJ1-5; no firm D call. This CDR3 is built from 13 residues. V was shortened by 2 bases and J by 5 bases, with 10 bases between the two germline ends. Germline V gene data show CDR1 as GTSNPN and CDR2 as SVGIG (reference sequence). The CDR3 here is CAWSRGYDQPQHF. The CDR3 DNA reads as TGTGCCTGGAGTCGAGGGTATGATCAGCCCCAGCATTTT.

J is TRBJ2-7 and V is TRBV30; 9 bases are shared with TRBD1. From germline, CDR1 is GTSNPN and CDR2 SVGIG (reference sequence). V was pared by 5 bases and J by 3 bases, with 5 bases of the junction left unmatched. CDR3 length: 13 residues. The CDR3 is CAWLGTGIYEQYF. The CDR3 coding sequence is TGTGCCTGGCTTGGGACAGGGATCTACGAGCAGTACTTC. Combining the CDR3 with reference TRBV30 and TRBJ2-7 gives the whole variable domain SQTIHQWPATLVQPVGSPLSLECTVEGTSNPNLYWYRQAAGRGLQLLFYSVGIGQISSEVPQNLSASRPQDRQFILSSKKLLLSDSGFYLCAWLGTGIYEQYFGPGTRLTVT.

V is TRBV11-3 and J is TRBJ2-2; 10 nucleotides agree with TRBD2. The CDR3 totals 16 residues. The germline CDR1 and CDR2 sequences are SGHNT and YENEEA. V dropped 0 bases and J dropped 6; count of bases not matched to a gene: 4. The CDR3 nucleotides are TGTGCCAGCAGCTTAGATCGAAGCGGGGGGGCCGGGGAGCTGTTTTTT. The encoded protein is CASSLDRSGGAGELFF.

This clone was recorded a few times. V is TRBV29-1 and J is TRBJ2-2, with TRBD2 matching over 8 bases. V shed 3 bases, J shed 4 bases, and the junction held 4 bases outside the gene matches. The CDR3 extends over 14 amino acids. Germline V gene lookup returns CDR1 SQVTM and CDR2 ANQGSEA. CDR3 loop: CSVDSGDSTGELFF. CDR3 nucleotides: TGCAGCGTTGATAGCGGGGACTCCACCGGGGAGCTGTTTTTT.

V is TRBV27 and J is TRBJ2-7, with a possible D match to TRBD1 (6 bases). CDR3 length: 13 amino acids. Germline-derived CDR1 and CDR2 are MNHEY and SMNVEV (reference sequence). The ends were cut back, 4 bases at V and 0 bases at J, with 7 bases in the middle. CDR3 coding DNA: TGTGCCAGCAGTTACAGGGCCTCCTACGAGCAGTACTTC. It yields the protein CASSYRASYEQYF.

The chain employs TRBV5-1 and TRBJ2-5, with 10 bases aligning to TRBD1. Germline loops: CDR1 SGHRS, CDR2 YFSETQ. J lost 5 bases, V lost 6 bases, and 10 bases had no gene match. CDR3 length equals 15 residues. The CDR3 bases are TGCGCCAGCATACAGACAGGGGGCGCGGGGGAGACCCAGTACTTC. Translating it yields CASIQTGGAGETQYF. Combining the CDR3 with reference TRBV5-1 and TRBJ2-5 gives the whole variable domain KAGVTQTPRYLIKTRGQQVTLSCSPISGHRSVSWYQQTPGQGLQFLFEYFSETQRNKGNFPGRFSGRQFSNSRSEMNVSTLELGDSALYLCASIQTGGAGETQYFGPGTRLLVL.

The chain carries TRBV5-1 and TRBJ2-7, with a tentative D call TRBD2 (6 bases). V was clipped by 4 bases and J by 2 bases, with 16 bases between them. The CDR3 is 15 residues long. Germline CDR1 reads SGHRS; CDR2 reads YFSETQ. The chain's CDR3 is CASSRDFTGTYEQYF. CDR3 bases: TGCGCCAGCAGCCGGGACTTCACTGGCACCTACGAGCAGTACTTC.

The chain is built from TRBV4-2 and TRBJ2-7; 7 bases match TRBD1. Germline CDR1 LGHNA, CDR2 YNFKEQ. The junction had 10 bases not matched to a gene; V was cut back by 6 bases and J by 2 bases. This CDR3 contains 15 residues. CDR3 amino acids: CASSTYRDSTYEQYF. The CDR3 DNA sequence: TGTGCCAGCAGTACTTACCGGGACAGCACCTACGAGCAGTACTTC.

This rearrangement joins TRBV2 to TRBJ1-5; 7 nucleotides line up with TRBD1. CDR3 length: 15 amino acids. Per germline, CDR1 SNHLY and CDR2 FYNNEI. With 1 base clipped from V and 2 bases from J, the junction kept 2 bases outside the gene matches. CDR3 amino acids: CASSEVQGGNQPQHF. As DNA, the CDR3 is TGTGCCAGCAGTGAAGTGCAGGGGGGCAATCAGCCCCAGCATTTT.

The chain links TRBV19 to TRBJ1-1; D is undetermined. Trimming left V 4 bases short and J 0 bases short, with 12 bases between. CDR1 and CDR2 (germline): LNHDA, SQIVND (reference sequence). There are 15 residues in the CDR3. The CDR3 loop is CASSTPPGVNTEAFF. The DNA of the CDR3 is TGTGCCAGTAGTACCCCCCCAGGTGTGAACACTGAAGCTTTCTTT.